This T cell receptor beta chain was found in a study of spatial heterogeneity in lung cancer. Study details: Sequences of the beta chain were consistently detected in greater numbers than alpha-chain sequences.

Described time point: sample taken at primary tumor resection. Extraction of whole RNA from tumor, nontumor lung or frozen PBMC preceded unsorted sequencing. Every TCR cDNA molecule bore a unique molecular identifier. MiXCR was run by TCRdb on the 5' RACE reads, yielding one entry per CDR3 protein. Of around 26,000 distinct CDR3 sequences in the sample, around 7% were seen once. This clonotype came up a few times. The TCR was taken from a male donor with early-stage non-small cell lung cancer. Here the sequenced sample was PBMCs, taken at surgery.

CDR3 sequence: CASSLGISYEQYF. In DNA form, the CDR3 reads TGTGCCAGCAGCTTAGGGATCTCCTACGAGCAGTACTTC. The V and J genes are TRBV7-9 and TRBJ2-7; D remains ambiguous. From germline, CDR1 is SEHNR and CDR2 FQNEAQ (reference sequence). There are 13 residues in the CDR3. Trimming shortened V by 1 base and J by 0 bases, and 4 bases separated the two germline ends.